Following are 6 T cell receptor beta chains from one sample sequenced in a study of response to subunit inactivated influenza vaccine. TCRdb passed the RT-PCR reads through MiXCR, listing each CDR3 protein once. The repertoire holds approximately 500,000 distinct CDR3 sequences, with 20% to 25% as singletons. The data were also submitted as part of a second study, on T cells expressing NK-cell markers. Per that study: TCR beta libraries carry UMIs added by 5'RACE template switching.

The specimen was CD4+ T cells sorted from PBMCs, collected about 13 days after vaccination. These receptors were obtained from a man in his forties or fifties who received an inactivated influenza vaccine.

V usage is TRBV28 and J usage is TRBJ2-4, with D perhaps being TRBD1 or TRBD2 (5 bases each). Germline CDR1 is MDHEN and CDR2 is SYDVKM. The CDR3 contains 16 residues. Trimming took 6 bases from V and 2 from J, leaving 17 bases between them. The CDR3 DNA is TGTGCCAGCAGCGGGACGGCCGTCAACACCAAAAACATTCAGTACTTC. Its protein is CASSGTAVNTKNIQYF.

This clonotype was seen repeatedly, ten times or more. V gene TRBV7-9 combines with J gene TRBJ2-2, with 8 bases identical to TRBD2. Germline assignment: CDR1 SEHNR and CDR2 FQNEAQ (reference sequence). There are 15 residues in the CDR3. V trimming: 3 bases; J trimming: 6 bases; junction bases outside the gene matches: 6. The DNA of the CDR3 is TGTGCCAGCAGCTTGACGGGGGGGCCCTCCGGGGAGCTGTTTTTT. It translates to CASSLTGGPSGELFF.

The V and J genes are TRBV4-1 and TRBJ2-7; TRBD2 matches 11 bases. Germline CDR1 and CDR2: MGHRA and YSYEKL. The CDR3 loop spans 16 amino acids. Trimming took 3 bases from V and 2 from J; bases not matched to a gene: 6. CDR3 region: CASSQPSGRRPYEQYF. For the CDR3, the DNA is TGCGCCAGCAGCCAGCCTAGCGGGAGGCGCCCCTACGAGCAGTACTTC.

The rearrangement links TRBV6-2 or TRBV6-3 to TRBJ1-5, with TRBD1 matching over 11 bases. The CDR3 spans 17 residues. Trimming cost V 3 bases and J 7 bases; bases outside gene matches: 11. CDR1 is MNHEY and CDR2 is SVGEGT in the germline V gene. The CDR3 sequence is CASSYGGQGVGSQPQHF. CDR3 DNA: TGTGCCAGCAGTTATGGGGGACAGGGGGTAGGATCGCAGCCCCAGCATTTT.

This clonotype has just a few counts. The chain uses TRBV7-2 and TRBJ2-7, with D perhaps matching TRBD2 (6 bases). The CDR3 loop spans 15 amino acids. V was shortened by 1 base and J by 6 bases, with 16 bases between the two germline ends. Germline V lookup: CDR1 SGHTA, CDR2 FQGNSA. The CDR3 nucleotides read TGTGCCAGCAGCTTAGGTTTCGGGAGTGTTGGCGAGCAGTACTTC. Translating gives CASSLGFGSVGEQYF.

This clonotype was picked up a small number of times. This chain links TRBV4-1 with TRBJ2-2, with 7 bases that match TRBD1. The V gene end was trimmed by 4 bases and the J gene end by 4 bases; junction bases not matched to a gene: 6. There are 15 residues in the CDR3. Germline assignment: CDR1 MGHRA and CDR2 YSYEKL. CDR3 protein: CASSPHRGTTGELFF. DNA of the CDR3: TGCGCCAGCAGCCCACACAGGGGCACCACCGGGGAGCTGTTTTTT.